Sequencing of this TCR beta chain was carried out in a study of human T cells and chemical hapten exposure. Study details: Alopecia universalis, totalis or areata was present in patients who were mostly female.

The ends were cut back, 5 bases at V and 6 bases at J, with 11 bases in the middle. Germline V gene lookup returns CDR1 LNHNV and CDR2 YYDKDF (reference sequence). This CDR3 is built from 12 residues. General study points: After DPC sensitization, TCRs above 1 in 1000 frequency showed no change. Significantly more large CDR3 similarity clusters were formed by expanded TCRs than by controls.

This clonotype showed up just a few times. Its antigen remains unidentified. The time point here: pre-sensitization, week 0. Treatment indicated: therapeutic diphenylcyclopropenone sensitization with weekly scalp DPC. Extraction yielded total RNA from whole blood (unfractionated). TCRdb fed the RACE reads into MiXCR, producing one record per CDR3 protein. Of around 260,000 distinct CDR3 sequences listed, approximately 8.4% are singletons. The sequence derives from a woman in her thirties or forties with alopecia areata. Some clones in this sample may be carry-over from other donors' samples. Sequencing was performed on whole blood, taken in connection with sensitization to the hapten diphenylcyclopropenone (DPC). The V and J genes are TRBV15 and TRBJ2-7; tentative D call: TRBD1 (5 bases). The CDR3 spells CATSPREGEQYF. The CDR3 nucleotides read TGTGCCACCAGCCCCAGGGAAGGCGAGCAGTACTTC.